This TCR beta chain was retrieved from a study of T cell responses to AZD1222 COVID-19 vaccine. Sequenced by immunoSEQ multiplex PCR; TCRdb stores in-frame clones only, minus some. Here the sample spans some 170,000 clones, roughly 90% being singletons. The CDR3 loop spans 15 amino acids. Germline V gene data show CDR1 as SGHTA and CDR2 as FQGNSA. V was pared by 5 bases and J by 6 bases, with 18 bases between. For this clone: What it recognizes is unknown.

Broader study findings: The donors showed a predominance of white British ancestry and of females, with possible underestimation of clonal diversity. Increases in Spike-specific TCR breadth and depth were seen after two AZD1222 doses.

The V gene is TRBV7-2, the J gene TRBJ2-3; D assignment may be TRBD1 or TRBD2 (6 bases each). The sequenced sample was peripheral blood, obtained 28 days after the second AZD1222 dose. This receptor was obtained from an adult who received the AZD1222 COVID-19 vaccine. This chain's CDR3 is CASSDGGPRRDTQYF. The CDR3 DNA follows: TGTGCCAGCAGCGATGGGGGGCCAAGGCGGGATACGCAGTATTTT.